This T cell receptor (beta chain) emerged from a study of radiation and T cells in renal cell carcinoma (dated by TCRdb to 2018 to 2020). For the study in its entirety: TCR beta sequencing covered around 50 samples in total, comprising some 25 tumors and around 27 peripheral blood samples. Across all 50 or so samples, 4,016,671 unique CDR3 nucleotide sequences, encoding 2,658,974 unique CDR3 amino acid sequences, were identified. The last blood draw occurred 4 weeks after radiation, at the same time as nephrectomy. General study outcomes and caveats: In blood, the top tumor clonotypes increased between baseline and 2 weeks post-radiation and then shrank by 4 weeks, which suggests that tumor-resident clones expanded only transiently. No pretreatment tumor biopsies were available, so the baseline intratumoral presence of clonotypes could not be determined. Dynamics of the blood repertoire were not tracked past 4 weeks after treatment. The single-armed trial design could not address effects of radiation dose or scheduling on the TCR repertoire.

The CDR3, cysteine through phenylalanine, is 15 amino acids long. The kept DNA is CDR3 alone, 45 bases in frame from the first base. CDR1 SNHLY and CDR2 FYNNEI are derived from the germline V gene. V and J are truncated by 5 bases and 0 bases respectively, leaving an intervening sequence of 8 bases. Note on this clone: Its antigen has not been determined. The input lacks base qualities; no much larger clone sits a single base away.

This specimen's time point label, interpreted: blood 4 weeks post-SBRT, at nephrectomy. The treatment or condition label here, explained by the study, means: 15 Gy SBRT to primary tumor, nephrectomy 4 weeks later. Samples were obtained from a clinical trial, in which 15 Gy stereotactic body radiation therapy was delivered to primary renal cell carcinomas and nephrectomy was performed 4 weeks later. To follow tumor-enriched clonotypes, peripheral blood was collected serially from radiation-treated patients at baseline and again at 2 weeks and 4 weeks after SBRT. All patients had renal cell carcinoma with clear cell pathology. Genomic DNA for TCR sequencing was prepared using the QIAamp DNA Blood Mini Kit (Qiagen). The analyses included just those samples that passed every quality control check. The immunoSEQ kit was used, according to the manufacturer's recommendations, to generate TCR beta libraries from genomic DNA. Library preparation used a first multiplex PCR with proprietary primers, then a second PCR adding unique barcodes, with bead cleanups after each round. Each sample batch included a kit-provided positive control reaction and a negative control reaction. The final libraries underwent checking on an Agilent 4200 TapeStation D1000 ScreenTape, volumetric pooling, and quantification by qPCR. An Illumina NextSeq500 fitted with a MidOutput 150-cycle cartridge performed the sequencing, running 156 Read1 cycles and 15 Index1 cycles with the kit's custom primers. The pooled library was loaded at roughly 1 pM with roughly 20% PhiX control spiked in. The paper's data handling went like this. The vendor-processed data were analyzed in R, and a clonotype was defined as all T cells that share the same CDR3 nucleotide sequence. For clone abundance analyses, frequencies were normalized to the 10,000 most abundant clones in each sample. Before analysis, public T cell clones were removed, and these numbered fewer than six per sample on average. A difference in abundance of at least 32-fold between compartments was used to define tumor-enriched and baseline blood-enriched clonotypes. A beta-binomial differential abundance model was used to identify clonotypes that expanded or contracted between blood time points. The Baroni-Urbani and Buser coefficient was used to measure tumor-blood repertoire similarity, and groups were compared with two-tailed Wilcoxon tests in R. The immuneACCESS repertoire file appears here via TCRdb, limited to in-frame rearrangements. These files lack a portion of the clones; in checked studies, under half of the deficit traces to unresolved V genes, and the cause of the others is not known. That table furnishes V, J and clone size, whereas the DNA furnished D and trimming. The sample table contains 150,000 to 200,000 clones; only one count was recorded for about 87% of them. The ten biggest clones cover approximately 11% of the sample.

The source was blood, collected from a patient whose treatment included radiotherapy and nephrectomy. This sequence was found in a woman in her forties or fifties with renal cell carcinoma. The chain is encoded by TRBV2 joined to TRBJ2-6; the D segment could be TRBD2, given 6 matching bases. CDR3 sequence: CASSMEGSGANVLTF. The DNA sequence reads TGTGCCAGCAGTATGGAGGGCTCTGGGGCCAACGTCCTGACTTTC.